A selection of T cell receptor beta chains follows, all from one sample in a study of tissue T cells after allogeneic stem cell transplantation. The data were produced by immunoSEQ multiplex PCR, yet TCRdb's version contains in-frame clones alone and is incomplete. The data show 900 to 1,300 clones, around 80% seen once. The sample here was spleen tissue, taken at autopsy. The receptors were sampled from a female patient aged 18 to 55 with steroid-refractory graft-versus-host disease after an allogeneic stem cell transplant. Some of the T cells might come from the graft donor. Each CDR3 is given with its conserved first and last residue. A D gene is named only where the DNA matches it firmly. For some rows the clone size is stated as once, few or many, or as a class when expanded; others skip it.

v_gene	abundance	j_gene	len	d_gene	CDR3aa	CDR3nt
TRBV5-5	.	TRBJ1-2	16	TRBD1	CASSLRQGHPNYGYTF	TGTGCCAGCAGCTTGCGACAGGGACACCCTAACTATGGCTACACCTTC
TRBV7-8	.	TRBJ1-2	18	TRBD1	CASSSYRDRVSLFYGYTF	TGTGCCAGCAGCTCGTACCGGGACAGGGTCTCTCTATTCTACGGCTACACCTTC
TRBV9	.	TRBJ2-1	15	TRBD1	CASSAQGASYNEQFF	TGTGCCAGCAGCGCCCAGGGGGCCTCCTACAATGAGCAGTTCTTC
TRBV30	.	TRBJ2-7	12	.	CAWSVLTYEQYF	TGTGCCTGGAGTGTGCTTACCTACGAGCAGTACTTC
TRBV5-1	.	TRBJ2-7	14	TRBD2	CASRYSRRGVEQYF	TGCGCCAGCAGATATTCCCGACGGGGGGTCGAGCAGTACTTC
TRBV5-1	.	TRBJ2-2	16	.	CASSLRPLTNTGELFF	TGCGCCAGCAGCTTGCGTCCGCTAACGAACACCGGGGAGCTGTTTTTT
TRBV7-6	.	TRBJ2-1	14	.	CASSLARVGDEQFF	TGTGCCAGCAGCTTAGCAAGGGTCGGGGATGAGCAGTTCTTC
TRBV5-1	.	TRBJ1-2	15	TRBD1	CASSLGTDRGYGYTF	TGCGCCAGCAGCTTGGGTACGGACAGGGGTTATGGCTACACCTTC
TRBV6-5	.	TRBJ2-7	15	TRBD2	CASSRKGDYHYEQYF	TGTGCCAGCAGTCGAAAAGGGGACTACCACTACGAGCAGTACTTC
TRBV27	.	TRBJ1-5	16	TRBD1	CASSPGQGRSNQPQHF	TGTGCCAGCAGTCCCGGACAGGGTCGGAGCAATCAGCCCCAGCATTTT
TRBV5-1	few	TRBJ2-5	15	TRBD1	CASSLRQGRGETQYF	TGCGCCAGCAGCTTAAGACAGGGAAGGGGAGAGACCCAGTACTTC
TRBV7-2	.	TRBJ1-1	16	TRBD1	CASSLVGQGRVTEAFF	TGTGCCAGCAGCTTAGTGGGACAGGGGCGCGTCACTGAAGCTTTCTTT
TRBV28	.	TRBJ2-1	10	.	CASSLIEQFF	TGTGCCAGCAGTTTAATTGAGCAGTTCTTC
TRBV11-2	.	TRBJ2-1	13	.	CASSLVLGIGQFF	TGTGCCAGCAGCTTAGTCCTAGGGATAGGGCAGTTCTTC
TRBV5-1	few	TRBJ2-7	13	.	CASSPWWGYEQYF	TGCGCCAGCAGCCCCTGGTGGGGGTACGAGCAGTACTTC
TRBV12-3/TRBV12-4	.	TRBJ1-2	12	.	CASSLRGYGYTF	TGTGCCAGCAGTTTACGAGGCTATGGCTACACCTTC
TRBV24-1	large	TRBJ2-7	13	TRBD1	CATWDRASYEQYF	TGTGCCACTTGGGACAGGGCCTCCTACGAGCAGTACTTC
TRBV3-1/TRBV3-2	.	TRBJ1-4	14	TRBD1	CASSQGGFNEKLFF	TGTGCCAGCAGTCAAGGGGGCTTTAATGAAAAACTGTTTTTT
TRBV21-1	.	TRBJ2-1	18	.	CASSNSPPSGYSYNEQFF	TGTGCCAGCAGCAACTCTCCTCCTAGCGGTTACTCCTACAATGAGCAGTTCTTC
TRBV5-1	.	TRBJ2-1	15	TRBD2	CASSLGLLSYNEQFF	TGCGCCAGCAGCCTGGGACTACTCTCCTACAATGAGCAGTTCTTC
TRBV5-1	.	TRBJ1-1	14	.	CASSLAQGYTEAFF	TGCGCCAGCAGCTTGGCGCAGGGTTATACTGAAGCTTTCTTT
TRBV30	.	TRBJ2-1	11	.	CAWSSASEQFF	TGTGCCTGGAGTAGCGCCTCCGAGCAGTTCTTC
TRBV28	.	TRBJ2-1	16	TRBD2	CASSLIRGGKSNEQFF	TGTGCCAGCAGTTTAATACGGGGGGGCAAAAGCAATGAGCAGTTCTTC
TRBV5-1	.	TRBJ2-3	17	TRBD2	CASSLALAGGVTDTQYF	TGCGCCAGCAGCTTGGCCCTAGCGGGAGGGGTCACAGATACGCAGTATTTT
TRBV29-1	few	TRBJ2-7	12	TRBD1	CSVGQGAYEQYF	TGCAGCGTTGGGCAGGGGGCCTACGAGCAGTACTTC
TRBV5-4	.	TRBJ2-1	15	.	CAIPSRTPLLTEQFF	TGTGCCATTCCGTCGCGGACACCTCTTCTTACCGAGCAGTTCTTC
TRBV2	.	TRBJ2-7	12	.	CASAPPYYEQYF	TGTGCCAGCGCTCCACCTTACTACGAGCAGTACTTC
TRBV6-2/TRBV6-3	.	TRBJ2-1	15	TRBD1	CASSYKTGVYNEQFF	TGTGCCAGCAGTTATAAGACAGGGGTATACAATGAGCAGTTCTTC
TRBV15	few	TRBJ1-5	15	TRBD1	CATSRGQGPNQPQHF	TGTGCCACCAGCAGGGGACAGGGGCCAAATCAGCCCCAGCATTTT
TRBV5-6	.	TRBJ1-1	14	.	CASSWEGLGTEAFF	TGTGCCAGCAGCTGGGAGGGTTTGGGCACTGAAGCTTTCTTT
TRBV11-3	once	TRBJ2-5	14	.	CASSRDRYQETQYF	TGTGCCAGCAGCCGTGACAGGTACCAAGAGACCCAGTACTTC
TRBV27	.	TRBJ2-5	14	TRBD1	CASSLYPGGETQYF	TGTGCCAGCAGTTTATACCCAGGGGGTGAGACCCAGTACTTC
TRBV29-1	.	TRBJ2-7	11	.	CSVHRDYEQYF	TGCAGCGTTCACCGGGACTACGAGCAGTACTTC
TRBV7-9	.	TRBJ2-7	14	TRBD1	CASSPRTGRYEQYF	TGTGCCAGCAGCCCCCGGACAGGACGCTACGAGCAGTACTTC
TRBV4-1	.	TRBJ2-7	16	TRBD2	CASSQGIAGLIYEQYF	TGCGCCAGCAGCCAAGGAATAGCGGGTTTAATCTACGAGCAGTACTTC
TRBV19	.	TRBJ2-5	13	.	CASSPRGQETQYF	TGTGCCAGTAGTCCACGGGGCCAAGAGACCCAGTACTTC
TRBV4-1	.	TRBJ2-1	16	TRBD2	CASSQAGLAGYNEQFF	TGCGCCAGCAGCCAAGCCGGACTAGCGGGATACAATGAGCAGTTCTTC
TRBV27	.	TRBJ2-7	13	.	CASSLRLAYEQYF	TGTGCCAGCAGTTTAAGGTTAGCGTACGAGCAGTACTTC
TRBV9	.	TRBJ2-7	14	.	CASSARGGSYEQYF	TGTGCCAGCAGCGCCAGAGGAGGCTCCTACGAGCAGTACTTC
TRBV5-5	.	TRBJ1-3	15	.	CASSLNRFSGNTIYF	TGTGCCAGCAGCTTGAACAGGTTCTCTGGAAACACCATATATTTT
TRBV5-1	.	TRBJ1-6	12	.	CASSLGNSPLHF	TGCGCCAGCAGCTTGGGAAATTCACCCCTCCACTTT
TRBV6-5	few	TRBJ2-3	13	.	CASSYFSGGTQYF	TGTGCCAGCAGTTACTTTTCTGGGGGTACGCAGTATTTT